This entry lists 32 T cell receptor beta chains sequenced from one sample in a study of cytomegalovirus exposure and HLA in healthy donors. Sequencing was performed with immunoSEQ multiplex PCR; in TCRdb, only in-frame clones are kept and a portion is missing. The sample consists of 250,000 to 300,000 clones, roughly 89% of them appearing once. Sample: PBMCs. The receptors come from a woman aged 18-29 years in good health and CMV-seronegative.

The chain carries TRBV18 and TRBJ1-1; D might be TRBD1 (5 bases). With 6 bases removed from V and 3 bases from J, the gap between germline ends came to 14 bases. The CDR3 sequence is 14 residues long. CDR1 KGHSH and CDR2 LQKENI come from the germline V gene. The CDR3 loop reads CASSDSLSDTEAFF. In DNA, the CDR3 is TGTGCCAGCTCCGACAGCCTCTCGGACACTGAAGCTTTCTTT.

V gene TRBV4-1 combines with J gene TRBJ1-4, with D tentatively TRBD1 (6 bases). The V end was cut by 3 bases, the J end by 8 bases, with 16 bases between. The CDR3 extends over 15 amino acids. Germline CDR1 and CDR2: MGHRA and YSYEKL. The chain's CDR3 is CASSQLGGGQEKLFF. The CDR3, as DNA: TGCGCCAGCAGCCAGCTTGGGGGGGGGCAGGAAAAACTGTTTTTT.

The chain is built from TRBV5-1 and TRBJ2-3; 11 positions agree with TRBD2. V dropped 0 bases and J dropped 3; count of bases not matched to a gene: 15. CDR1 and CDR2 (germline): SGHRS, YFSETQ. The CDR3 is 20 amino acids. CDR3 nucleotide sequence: TGCGCCAGCAGCTTGGATGGAACTAGCGGGGGTATCATCTATACAGATACGCAGTATTTT. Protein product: CASSLDGTSGGIIYTDTQYF.

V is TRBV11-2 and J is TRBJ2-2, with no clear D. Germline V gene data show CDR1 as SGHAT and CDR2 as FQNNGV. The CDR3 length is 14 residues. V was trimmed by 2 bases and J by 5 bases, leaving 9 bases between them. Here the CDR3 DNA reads TGTGCCAGCAGCTTAAACAGTGGTACCGGGGAGCTGTTTTTT. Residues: CASSLNSGTGELFF.

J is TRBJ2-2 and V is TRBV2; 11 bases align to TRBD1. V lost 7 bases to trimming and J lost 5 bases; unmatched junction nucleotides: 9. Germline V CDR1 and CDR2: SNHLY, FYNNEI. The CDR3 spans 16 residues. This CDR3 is CASTGQGALRTGELFF. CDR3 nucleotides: TGTGCCAGCACTGGACAGGGGGCGTTAAGGACCGGGGAGCTGTTTTTT.

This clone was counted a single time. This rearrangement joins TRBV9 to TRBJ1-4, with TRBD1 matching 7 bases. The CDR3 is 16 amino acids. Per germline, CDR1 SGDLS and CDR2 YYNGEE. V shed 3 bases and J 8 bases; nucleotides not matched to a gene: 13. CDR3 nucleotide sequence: TGTGCCAGCAGCGACTACCACAGGGGTCGAGGGGAAAAACTGTTTTTT. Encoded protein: CASSDYHRGRGEKLFF. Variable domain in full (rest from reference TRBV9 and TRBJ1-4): DSGVTQTPKHLITATGQRVTLRCSPRSGDLSVYWYQQSLDQGLQFLIQYYNGEERAKGNILERFSAQQFPDLHSELNLSSLELGDSALYFCASSDYHRGRGEKLFFGSGTQLSVL.

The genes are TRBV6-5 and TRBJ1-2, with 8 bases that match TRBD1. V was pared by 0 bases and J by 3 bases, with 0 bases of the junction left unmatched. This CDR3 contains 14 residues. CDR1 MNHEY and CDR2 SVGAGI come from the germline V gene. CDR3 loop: CASSYSDRDYGYTF. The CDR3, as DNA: TGTGCCAGCAGTTACTCGGACAGGGACTATGGCTACACCTTC.

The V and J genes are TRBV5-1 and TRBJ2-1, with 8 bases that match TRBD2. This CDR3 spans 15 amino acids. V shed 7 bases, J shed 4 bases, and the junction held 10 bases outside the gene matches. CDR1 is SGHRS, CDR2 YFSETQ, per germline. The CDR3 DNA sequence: TGCGCCAGCGGTACCGGGCCTAGCGGGTACAATGAGCAGTTCTTC. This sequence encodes CASGTGPSGYNEQFF.

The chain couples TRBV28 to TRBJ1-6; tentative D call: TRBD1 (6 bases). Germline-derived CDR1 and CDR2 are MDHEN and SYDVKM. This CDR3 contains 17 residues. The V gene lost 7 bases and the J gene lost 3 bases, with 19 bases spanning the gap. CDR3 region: CASTPGRGTFYNSPLHF. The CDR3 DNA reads TGTGCCAGCACCCCTGGTAGGGGGACGTTCTATAATTCACCCCTCCACTTT.

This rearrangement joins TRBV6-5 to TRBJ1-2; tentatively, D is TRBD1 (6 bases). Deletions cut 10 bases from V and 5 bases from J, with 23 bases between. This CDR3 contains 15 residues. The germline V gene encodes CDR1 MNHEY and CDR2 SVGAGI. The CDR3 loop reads CATLGQNADLYGYTF. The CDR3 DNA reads TGTGCCACCCTAGGACAGAACGCAGACCTGTATGGCTACACCTTC.

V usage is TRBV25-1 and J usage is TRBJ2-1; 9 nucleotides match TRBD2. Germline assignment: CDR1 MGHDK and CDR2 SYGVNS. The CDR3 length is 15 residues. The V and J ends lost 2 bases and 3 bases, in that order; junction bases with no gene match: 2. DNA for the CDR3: TGTGCCAGCAGTGAACTAGCGGGGAACTACAATGAGCAGTTCTTC. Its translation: CASSELAGNYNEQFF. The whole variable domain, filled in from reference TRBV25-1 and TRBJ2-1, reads EADIYQTPRYLVIGTGKKITLECSQTMGHDKMYWYQQDPGMELHLIHYSYGVNSTEKGDLSSESTVSRIRTEHFPLTLESARPSHTSQYLCASSELAGNYNEQFFGPGTRLTVL.

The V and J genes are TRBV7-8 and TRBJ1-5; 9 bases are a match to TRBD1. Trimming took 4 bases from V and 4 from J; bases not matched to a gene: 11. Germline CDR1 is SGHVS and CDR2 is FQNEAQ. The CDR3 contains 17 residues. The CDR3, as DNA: TGTGCCAGCAGCTCCTTATACAGGGACAGGGAGAATCAGCCCCAGCATTTT. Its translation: CASSSLYRDRENQPQHF.

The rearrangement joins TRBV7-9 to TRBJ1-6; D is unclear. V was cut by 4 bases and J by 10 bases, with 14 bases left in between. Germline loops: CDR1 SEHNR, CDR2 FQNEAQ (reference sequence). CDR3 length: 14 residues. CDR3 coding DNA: TGTGCCAGCAGCTCTGAGGGTATAAAGTCACCCCTCCACTTT. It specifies CASSSEGIKSPLHF.

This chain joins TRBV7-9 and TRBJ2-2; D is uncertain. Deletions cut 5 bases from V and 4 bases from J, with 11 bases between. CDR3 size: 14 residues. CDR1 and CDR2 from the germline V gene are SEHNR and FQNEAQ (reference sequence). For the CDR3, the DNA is TGTGCCAGCAGCGCCCCGGTCGTCACCGGGGAGCTGTTTTTT. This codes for CASSAPVVTGELFF. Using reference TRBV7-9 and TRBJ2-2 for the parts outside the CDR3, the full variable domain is DTGVSQNPRHKITKRGQNVTFRCDPISEHNRLYWYRQTLGQGPEFLTYFQNEAQLEKSRLLSDRFSAERPKGSFSTLEIQRTEQGDSAMYLCASSAPVVTGELFFGEGSRLTVL.

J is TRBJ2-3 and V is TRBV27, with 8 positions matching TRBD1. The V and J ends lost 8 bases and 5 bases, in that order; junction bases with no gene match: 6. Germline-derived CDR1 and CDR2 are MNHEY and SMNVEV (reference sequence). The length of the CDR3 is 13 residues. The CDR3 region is CASWGTGGDTQYF. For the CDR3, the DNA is TGTGCCAGCTGGGGAACAGGGGGAGATACGCAGTATTTT.

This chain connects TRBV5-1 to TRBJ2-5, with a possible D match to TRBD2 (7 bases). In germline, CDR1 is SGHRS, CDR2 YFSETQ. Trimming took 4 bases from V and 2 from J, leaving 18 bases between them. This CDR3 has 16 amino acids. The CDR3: CASSPNRGDTQETQYF. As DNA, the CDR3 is TGCGCCAGCAGCCCCAATCGGGGGGACACACAAGAGACCCAGTACTTC.

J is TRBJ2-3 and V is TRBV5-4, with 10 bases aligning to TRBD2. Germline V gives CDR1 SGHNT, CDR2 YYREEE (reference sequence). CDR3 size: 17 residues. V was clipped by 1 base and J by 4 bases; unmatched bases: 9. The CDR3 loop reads CASSLKPKRGGADTQYF. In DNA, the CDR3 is TGTGCCAGCAGCTTGAAACCCAAGCGGGGGGGCGCAGATACGCAGTATTTT.

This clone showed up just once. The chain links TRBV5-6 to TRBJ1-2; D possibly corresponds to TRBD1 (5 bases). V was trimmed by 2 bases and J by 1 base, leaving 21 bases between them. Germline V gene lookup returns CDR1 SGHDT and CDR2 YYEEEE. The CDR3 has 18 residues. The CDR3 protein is CASSLVRGQGGFNYGYTF. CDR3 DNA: TGTGCCAGCAGCTTAGTTAGAGGGCAGGGAGGATTTAACTATGGCTACACCTTC.

The CDR3 protein is CASSIQVISGNTIYF. In DNA form, the CDR3 reads TGTGCCAGTAGTATCCAGGTGATCTCTGGAAACACCATATATTTT. J is TRBJ1-3 and V is TRBV19; D is unclear. CDR1 is LNHDA, CDR2 SQIVND, per germline (reference sequence). The V end was cut by 3 bases, the J end by 0 bases, with 9 bases between. The CDR3 length is 15 residues.

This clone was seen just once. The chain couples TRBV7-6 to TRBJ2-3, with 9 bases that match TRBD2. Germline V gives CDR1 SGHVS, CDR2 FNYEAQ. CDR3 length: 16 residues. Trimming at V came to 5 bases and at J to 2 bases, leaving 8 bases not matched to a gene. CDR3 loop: CASSPVAGANTDTQYF. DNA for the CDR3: TGTGCCAGCAGCCCCGTAGCGGGGGCCAACACAGATACGCAGTATTTT.

CDR3 loop: CASSADRVPETQYF. The CDR3 nucleotides are TGTGCCAGCAGCGCGGACAGGGTGCCAGAGACCCAGTACTTC. V usage is TRBV5-6 and J usage is TRBJ2-5, with 8 positions matching TRBD1. The CDR3 spans 14 residues. The J segment lost 4 bases and the V segment lost 4 bases, leaving 6 bases of the junction unmatched. Germline values: CDR1 SGHDT, CDR2 YYEEEE.

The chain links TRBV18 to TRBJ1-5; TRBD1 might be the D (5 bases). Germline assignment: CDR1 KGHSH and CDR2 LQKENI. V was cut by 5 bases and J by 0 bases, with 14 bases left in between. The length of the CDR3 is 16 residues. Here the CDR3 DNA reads TGTGCCAGCTCAACCTCGACAGCCTATAGCAATCAGCCCCAGCATTTT. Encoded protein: CASSTSTAYSNQPQHF.

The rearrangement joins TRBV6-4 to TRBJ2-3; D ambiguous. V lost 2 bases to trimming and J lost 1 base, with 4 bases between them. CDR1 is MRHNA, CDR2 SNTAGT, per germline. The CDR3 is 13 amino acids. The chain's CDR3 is CASSDEGTDTQYF. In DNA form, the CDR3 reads TGTGCCAGCAGTGACGAGGGCACAGATACGCAGTATTTT.

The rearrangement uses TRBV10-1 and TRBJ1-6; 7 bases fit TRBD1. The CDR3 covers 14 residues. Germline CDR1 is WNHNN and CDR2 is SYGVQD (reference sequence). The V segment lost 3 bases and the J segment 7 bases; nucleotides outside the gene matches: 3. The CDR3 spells CASSEEGANSPLHF. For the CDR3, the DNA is TGCGCCAGCAGTGAAGAGGGGGCCAATTCACCCCTCCACTTT.

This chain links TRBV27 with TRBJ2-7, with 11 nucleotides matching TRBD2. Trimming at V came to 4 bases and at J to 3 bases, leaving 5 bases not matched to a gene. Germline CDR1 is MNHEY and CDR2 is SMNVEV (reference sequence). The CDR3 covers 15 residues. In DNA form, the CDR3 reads TGTGCCAGCAGTTCACTAGCGGGGGTTCTCTACGAGCAGTACTTC. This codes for CASSSLAGVLYEQYF.

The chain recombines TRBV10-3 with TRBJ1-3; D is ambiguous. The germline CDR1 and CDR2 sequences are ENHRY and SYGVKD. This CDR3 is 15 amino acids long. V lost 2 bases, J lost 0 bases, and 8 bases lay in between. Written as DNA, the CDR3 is TGTGCCATCAGTGAGACTACCGACTCTGGAAACACCATATATTTT. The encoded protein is CAISETTDSGNTIYF.

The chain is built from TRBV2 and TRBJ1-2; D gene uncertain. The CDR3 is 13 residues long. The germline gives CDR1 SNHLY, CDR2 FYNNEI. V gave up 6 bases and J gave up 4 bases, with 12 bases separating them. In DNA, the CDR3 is TGTGCCAGCAGGATCGGGATCCTCTATGGCTACACCTTC. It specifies CASRIGILYGYTF. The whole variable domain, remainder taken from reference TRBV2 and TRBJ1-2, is EPEVTQTPSHQVTQMGQEVILRCVPISNHLYFYWYRQILGQKVEFLVSFYNNEISEKSEIFDDQFSVERPDGSNFTLKIRSTKLEDSAMYFCASRIGILYGYTFGSGTRLTVV.

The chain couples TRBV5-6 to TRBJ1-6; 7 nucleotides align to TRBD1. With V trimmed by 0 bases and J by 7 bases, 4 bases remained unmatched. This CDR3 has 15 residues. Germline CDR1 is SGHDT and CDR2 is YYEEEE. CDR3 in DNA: TGTGCCAGCAGCTTGGAAGGCAGGGGGAATTCACCCCTCCACTTT. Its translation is CASSLEGRGNSPLHF.

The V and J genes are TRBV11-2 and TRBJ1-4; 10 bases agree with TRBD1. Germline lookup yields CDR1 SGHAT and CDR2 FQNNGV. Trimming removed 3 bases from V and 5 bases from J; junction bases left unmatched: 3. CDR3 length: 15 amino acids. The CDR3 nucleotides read TGTGCCAGCAGCTTCATGGGACAGGGGAATGAAAAACTGTTTTTT. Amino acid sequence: CASSFMGQGNEKLFF.

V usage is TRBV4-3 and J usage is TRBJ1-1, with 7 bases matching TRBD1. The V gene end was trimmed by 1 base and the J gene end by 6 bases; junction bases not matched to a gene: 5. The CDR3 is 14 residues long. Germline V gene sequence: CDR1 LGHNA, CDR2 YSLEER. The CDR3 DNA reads TGCGCCAGCAGCCAAGCGACAGGGAGCGCTGAAGCTTTCTTT. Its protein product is CASSQATGSAEAFF.

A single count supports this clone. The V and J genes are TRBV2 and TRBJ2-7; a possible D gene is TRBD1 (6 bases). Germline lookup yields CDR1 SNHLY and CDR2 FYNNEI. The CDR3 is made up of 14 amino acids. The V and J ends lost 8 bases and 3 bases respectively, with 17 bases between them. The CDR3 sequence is CASLRQDGDYEQYF. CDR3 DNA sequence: TGTGCCAGCCTTAGACAGGATGGAGACTACGAGCAGTACTTC.

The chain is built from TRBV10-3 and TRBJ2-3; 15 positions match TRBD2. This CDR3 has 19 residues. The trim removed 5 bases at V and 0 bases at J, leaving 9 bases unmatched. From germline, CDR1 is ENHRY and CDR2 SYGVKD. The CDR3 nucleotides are TGTGCCATCAGTCCAACCTGGACTAGCGGGGGGGCTAGCACAGATACGCAGTATTTT. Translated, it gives CAISPTWTSGGASTDTQYF.